This TCR beta chain was documented in a study of T cells in Graves' hyperthyroidism and ophthalmopathy. Germline lookup yields CDR1 MNHEY and CDR2 SMNVEV (reference sequence). V lost 5 bases, J lost 7 bases, and 13 bases lay in between. The CDR3 extends over 13 amino acids. There were TCR beta CDR3 regions amplified from RNA transcripts. First-round RT-PCR targeting the TCR CDR3 was performed with the HTBI primer set. TCRdb called the multiplex PCR reads again in MiXCR, with one record for every CDR3 protein. The sample has 700,000 or so distinct CDR3 sequences; roughly 15% are singletons. This clonotype was counted only a few times.

Sequenced material: blood. The TCR was taken from a man aged 18 to 35 with Graves' hyperthyroidism. This rearrangement joins TRBV27 to TRBJ2-3; D ambiguous. CDR3 sequence: CASSLSILHTQYF. CDR3 nucleotide sequence: TGTGCCAGCAGTCTTTCAATTCTTCATACGCAGTATTTT.